This T cell receptor (beta chain) was captured in a study of graft-versus-host responses after intestinal transplantation. On this clone: Its antigen is unknown.

The CDR3 consists of 12 residues. V was trimmed by 5 bases and J by 7 bases, leaving 9 bases between them. Germline assignment: CDR1 MDHEN and CDR2 SYDVKM. The table came from immunoSEQ multiplex PCR; TCRdb's copy has only in-frame clones and leaves some out. Of fewer than 95,000 clones in the sample, just under 95% are singletons; the top ten hold roughly 0.49%. The chain joins TRBV28 to TRBJ2-1; TRBD2 is a possible D gene (5 bases). This sequence was found in a human donor who received an intestinal transplant. The sample was unstimulated CD8+ T cells sorted from spleen or lymph node cells, taken before intestinal transplant. This CDR3 reads CASSLPGNEQFF. The CDR3 DNA sequence: TGTGCCAGCAGTCTCCCGGGGAATGAGCAGTTCTTC.